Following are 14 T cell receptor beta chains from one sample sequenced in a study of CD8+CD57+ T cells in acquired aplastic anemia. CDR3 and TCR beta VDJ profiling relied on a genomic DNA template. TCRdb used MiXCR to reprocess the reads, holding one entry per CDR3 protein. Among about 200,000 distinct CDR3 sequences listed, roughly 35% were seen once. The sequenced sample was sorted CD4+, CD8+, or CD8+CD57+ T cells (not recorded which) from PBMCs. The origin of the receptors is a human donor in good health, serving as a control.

The CDR3 loop is CASSREQGVRRYEQYF. The CDR3 DNA reads as TGTGCCAGCAGTCGGGAACAGGGGGTCAGGCGCTACGAGCAGTACTTC. The rearrangement links TRBV2 to TRBJ2-7; 8 nucleotides agree with TRBD1. Trimming cost V 5 bases and J 3 bases; bases outside gene matches: 12. The CDR3 runs 16 residues. Per the germline V gene, CDR1 is SNHLY and CDR2 is FYNNEI.

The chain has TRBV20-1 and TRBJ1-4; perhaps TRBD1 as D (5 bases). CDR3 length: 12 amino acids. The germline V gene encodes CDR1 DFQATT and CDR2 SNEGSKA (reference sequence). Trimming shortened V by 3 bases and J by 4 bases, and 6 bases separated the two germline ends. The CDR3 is CSARGLNEKLFF. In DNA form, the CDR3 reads TGCAGTGCTAGGGGGCTTAATGAAAAACTGTTTTTT.

CDR3 DNA sequence: TGCGCCAGCAGTGAAGGTCGGACTGAAGCTTTCTTT. Its protein is CASSEGRTEAFF. The chain recombines TRBV10-2 with TRBJ1-1; no firm D call. Per germline, CDR1 WSHSY and CDR2 SAAADI. V lost 3 bases, J lost 5 bases, and 7 bases lay in between. The CDR3 contains 12 residues.

This CDR3 reads CASSLGGGDGYTF. The CDR3 nucleotides are TGCGCCAGCAGCTTGGGGGGTGGAGATGGCTACACCTTC. The gene calls are TRBV5-1 and TRBJ1-2; D uncertain. The germline V and J ends were trimmed by 0 bases and 6 bases, with 9 bases remaining between them. The germline V gene encodes CDR1 SGHRS and CDR2 YFSETQ. This CDR3 has 13 amino acids.

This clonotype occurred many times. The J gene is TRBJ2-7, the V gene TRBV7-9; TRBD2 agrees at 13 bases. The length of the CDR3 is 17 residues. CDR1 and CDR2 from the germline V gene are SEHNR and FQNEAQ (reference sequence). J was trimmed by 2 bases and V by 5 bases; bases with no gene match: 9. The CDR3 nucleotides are TGTGCCAGCAGCCCAGGACTAGCGGGAGACACCACCTACGAGCAGTACTTC. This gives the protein CASSPGLAGDTTYEQYF.

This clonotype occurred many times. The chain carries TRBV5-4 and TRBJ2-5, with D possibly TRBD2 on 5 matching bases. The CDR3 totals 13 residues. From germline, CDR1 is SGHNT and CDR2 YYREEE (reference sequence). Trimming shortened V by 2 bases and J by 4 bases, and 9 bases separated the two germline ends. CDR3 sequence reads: CASSLLERETQYF. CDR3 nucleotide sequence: TGTGCCAGCAGCTTACTAGAGCGAGAGACCCAGTACTTC. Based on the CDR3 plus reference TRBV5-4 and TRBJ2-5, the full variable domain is ETGVTQSPTHLIKTRGQQVTLRCSSQSGHNTVSWYQQALGQGPQFIFQYYREEENGRGNFPPRFSGLQFPNYSSELNVNALELDDSALYLCASSLLERETQYFGPGTRLLVL.

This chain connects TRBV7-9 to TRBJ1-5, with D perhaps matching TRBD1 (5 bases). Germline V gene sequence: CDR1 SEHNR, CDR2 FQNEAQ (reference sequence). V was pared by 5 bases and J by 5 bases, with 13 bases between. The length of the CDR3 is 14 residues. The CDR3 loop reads CASSRTGVDQPQHF. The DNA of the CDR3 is TGTGCCAGCAGCCGCACAGGAGTTGATCAGCCCCAGCATTTT.

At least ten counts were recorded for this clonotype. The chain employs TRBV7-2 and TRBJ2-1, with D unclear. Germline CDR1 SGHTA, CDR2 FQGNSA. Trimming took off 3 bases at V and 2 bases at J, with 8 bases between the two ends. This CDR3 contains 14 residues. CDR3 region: CASSLSRTYNEQFF. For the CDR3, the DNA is TGTGCCAGCAGCTTGTCTAGGACCTACAATGAGCAGTTCTTC. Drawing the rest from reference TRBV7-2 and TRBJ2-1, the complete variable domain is GAGVSQSPSNKVTEKGKDVELRCDPISGHTALYWYRQSLGQGLEFLIYFQGNSAPDKSGLPSDRFSAERTGGSVSTLTIQRTQQEDSAVYLCASSLSRTYNEQFFGPGTRLTVL.

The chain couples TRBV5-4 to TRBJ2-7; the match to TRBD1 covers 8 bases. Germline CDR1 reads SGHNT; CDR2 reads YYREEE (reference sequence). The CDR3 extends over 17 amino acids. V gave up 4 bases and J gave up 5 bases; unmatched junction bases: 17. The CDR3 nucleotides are TGTGCCAGCAGCCCTAATGCCGGGACAGGATCCCCCCACGAGCAGTACTTC. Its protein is CASSPNAGTGSPHEQYF. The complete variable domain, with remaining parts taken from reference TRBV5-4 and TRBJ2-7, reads ETGVTQSPTHLIKTRGQQVTLRCSSQSGHNTVSWYQQALGQGPQFIFQYYREEENGRGNFPPRFSGLQFPNYSSELNVNALELDDSALYLCASSPNAGTGSPHEQYFGPGTRLTVT.

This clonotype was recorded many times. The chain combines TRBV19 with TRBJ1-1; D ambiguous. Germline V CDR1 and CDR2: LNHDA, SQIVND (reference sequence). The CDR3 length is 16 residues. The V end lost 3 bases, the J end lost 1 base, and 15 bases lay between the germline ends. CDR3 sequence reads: CASSMYYVLKNTEAFF. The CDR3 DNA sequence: TGTGCCAGTAGTATGTATTATGTTTTGAAGAACACTGAAGCTTTCTTT. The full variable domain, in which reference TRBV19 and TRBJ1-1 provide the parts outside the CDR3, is DGGITQSPKYLFRKEGQNVTLSCEQNLNHDAMYWYRQDPGQGLRLIYYSQIVNDFQKGDIAEGYSVSREKKESFPLTVTSAQKNPTAFYLCASSMYYVLKNTEAFFGQGTRLTVV.

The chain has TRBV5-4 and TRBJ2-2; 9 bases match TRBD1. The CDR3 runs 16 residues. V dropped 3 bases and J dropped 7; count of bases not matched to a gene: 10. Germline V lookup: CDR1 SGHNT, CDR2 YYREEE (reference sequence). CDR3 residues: CASSSRGQGEVGELFF. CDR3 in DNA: TGTGCCAGCAGCTCCAGGGGACAGGGAGAGGTCGGGGAGCTGTTTTTT.

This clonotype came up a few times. CDR3 nucleotides: TGCGCCAGCAGCCTGCGAGCGGGGGCGAACACCGGGGAGCTGTTTTTT. It yields the protein CASSLRAGANTGELFF. The chain couples TRBV4-1 to TRBJ2-2; 8 nucleotides align to TRBD2. Looked up from germline, CDR1 is MGHRA and CDR2 is YSYEKL. Trimming cost V 4 bases and J 0 bases; bases outside gene matches: 4. CDR3 length: 16 amino acids.

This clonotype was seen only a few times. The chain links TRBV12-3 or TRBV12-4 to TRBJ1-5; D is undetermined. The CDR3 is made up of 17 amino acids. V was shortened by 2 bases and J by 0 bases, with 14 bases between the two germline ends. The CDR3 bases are TGTGCCAGCAGTTTACTGGCCACGGGGTATAGCAATCAGCCCCAGCATTTT. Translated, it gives CASSLLATGYSNQPQHF.

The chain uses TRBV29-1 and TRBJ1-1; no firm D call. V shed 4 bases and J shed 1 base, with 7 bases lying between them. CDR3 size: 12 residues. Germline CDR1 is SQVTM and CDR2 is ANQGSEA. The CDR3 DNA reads TGCAGCGTTGTAGCACAGAACACTGAAGCTTTCTTT. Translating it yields CSVVAQNTEAFF.